This T cell receptor beta chain comes out of a study of shared clonotypes between healthy human individuals (TCRdb year 2020). With regard to the full study: A couple of women and a few men aged 18 to 49 years were included in the cohort. Leukapheresis yielded between about 0.9 and 9.5 billion PBMCs per donor. The study deeply sequenced blood TCR repertoires of about 5 healthy adults to estimate repertoire size and the extent of clonotype sharing between individuals. For each donor, CD4 naive and CD4 memory were each run on three plates, CD8 naive on two plates, and CD8 memory on one plate. To increase sequencing depth and limit assay-specific biases, TCR repertoire library preparation and sequencing were carried out by different laboratories using diverse techniques.

The full study reports these points: Naive subsets generally had larger estimated clonotype richness than memory subsets did. Incomplete sequencing was indicated by rarefaction of sorted-subset datasets, despite the large sequencing depth. Based on pairwise subsampling, the degree of clonotype sharing among donors was expected to be affected by sequencing depth. Only blood was sampled, and tissue TCR repertoires likely differ from those in blood. Because the study included only a small number of donors, the genetic and exposure-history diversity represented was limited. When a handful of donors were compared, the shared fraction of clonotypes was around 4.6% for naive CD4, approximately 3.5% for naive CD8, 2.3% for memory CD4, and roughly 0.43% for memory CD8. Higher generation probabilities were observed for clonotypes shared by all four sorted-subset donors than for non-shared clonotypes.

Concerning this clone: Its binding antigen is unknown. One base away there is no much larger clone; base qualities are not given.

CD8 naive samples were CD45RO-negative cells positively selected for CCR7, giving a CD45RA+CCR7+ population that excluded TemRA cells. Healthy HIV-negative adults with no recently reported acute infections or vaccinations were included as donors. Every donor was a Caucasian adult residing in Nashville, Tennessee, USA. Blood was collected by leukapheresis, and PBMCs were isolated by Ficoll-Histopaque density gradient centrifugation and then cryopreserved in liquid nitrogen vapor phase. Purity and quantity of every magnetically sorted T cell population were checked by analytical flow cytometry. Genomic DNA was isolated from every sorted fraction and measured by UV absorbance on a Nanodrop 2000c. Using the deep immunoSEQ assay, multiplex PCR amplified TCR CDR3 regions from genomic DNA. Extracted genomic DNA from each cell subset was spread evenly across all wells of several immunoSEQ 96-well plates, with each plate serving as a replicate. For sorted subsets, each replicate PCR was loaded with 200 to 250 ng genomic DNA, equivalent to 32,000 or so T cell genomes. The purified libraries were quantified using a Qubit 3.0 fluorometer, sized with a Bioanalyzer 2100, and then quantified again using the KAPA Library Quantification kit. Every immunoSEQ 96-well plate was sequenced on a separate single-read 150-cycle Illumina NextSeq 550 flow cell. Processing in the source paper ran as follows. Because only junctional sequences without quality scores were contained in the immunoSEQ output, filtering matching that applied to full-length reads could not be performed. To assign V/J genes and CDR3, sequences were annotated against IMGT germline references using PyIR, a Python wrapper for IgBLAST v1.9. Reads with weak V/J assignments (E-value above 1e-6), missing CDR3, stop codons, out-of-frame junctions, or ambiguous translated residues were removed. A V3J clonotype was defined by an identical inferred V gene, J gene, and CDR3 amino acid sequence. Percentage overlap between repertoires was computed as shared unique clonotypes divided by the size of the smaller repertoire. RTK rarefaction, the Chao1 estimator, and Recon v2.1 estimates of unobserved clonotypes were used to assess repertoire richness. For all TCRbeta clonotypes obtained by the gDNA method from four donors, generation probabilities were computed with OLGA. The table comes from immuneACCESS by way of TCRdb, which keeps in-frame sequences with V and J called. Part of the clones is missing from these tables; in studies checked, under half for an unresolved V gene and the rest for unknown reasons. The DNA was the basis for D and trimming; V, J and clone size are from that table. The sample includes nearly 2 million clones, with less than 95% observed a single time. The ten biggest clones cover approximately 1.2% of the sample.

CDR1 and CDR2 were assigned from the germline V gene (reference sequence) as SGHNT and YYREEE. Between the V and J ends, shortened by 3 bases and 2 bases respectively, the junction contains 11 bases. Spanning cysteine to phenylalanine, the CDR3 consists of 14 amino acids. Only CDR3 DNA remains: 42 bases, in frame from the first base. The sequence came from a man between 18 and 29 years old in good health. Rearrangement joined TRBV5-4 to TRBJ1-2, and the D gene may be TRBD1, 5 bases matching. What was sequenced was naive CD8+ T cells sorted from blood. The intended sense of this specimen's cell subset or site label: CD45RA+CCR7+. CDR3 region: CASSSGRTNYGYTF. The DNA reads TGTGCCAGCAGCTCGGGACGGACGAACTATGGCTACACCTTC.